These 23 T cell receptor beta chains were all obtained from the same sample, sequenced in a study of regulatory and conventional T cells in RAG deficiency. Clones were read by immunoSEQ multiplex PCR, and TCRdb kept only the in-frame ones, dropping some. The sample has around 20,000 clones; around 94% are singletons. Genomic DNA came from blood conventional CD4+ T cells gated CD25-low CD127-high. Another study also made use of these data, one on regulatory T cells. That paper adds: Amplification used 52 TRBV primers and 13 TRBJ primers.

Sequencing was carried out using CD4+ T cells sorted from blood. Receptors originate from a human donor in good health.

The chain joins TRBV6-1 to TRBJ1-2; D is unclear. The length of the CDR3 is 15 residues. V lost 0 bases, J lost 3 bases, and 11 bases lay in between. Germline-derived CDR1 and CDR2 are MNHNS and SASEGT. The CDR3 DNA is TGTGCCAGCAGTGAAGCGACGGAAAGAGACTATGGCTACACCTTC. Protein: CASSEATERDYGYTF.

There are a few counts of this clone. The chain combines TRBV29-1 with TRBJ1-2, with 7 bases matching TRBD1. The CDR3 is 12 amino acids. The germline gives CDR1 SQVTM, CDR2 ANQGSEA. The J segment lost 3 bases and the V segment lost 4 bases, leaving 2 bases of the junction unmatched. CDR3 loop: CSVGQGDYGYTF. The CDR3 nucleotides are TGCAGCGTTGGACAGGGAGACTATGGCTACACCTTC.

The chain is built from TRBV9 and TRBJ2-1, with TRBD2 matching over 7 bases. V lost 4 bases and J lost 6; bases outside the gene matches: 13. This CDR3 has 16 residues. Germline V CDR1 and CDR2: SGDLS, YYNGEE. The CDR3 spells CASSPAGTQLGNEQFF. As DNA, the CDR3 is TGTGCCAGCAGCCCAGCGGGGACCCAGCTGGGCAATGAGCAGTTCTTC.

The V and J genes are TRBV19 and TRBJ1-1, with D unresolved. This CDR3 contains 14 residues. Germline CDR1 reads LNHDA; CDR2 reads SQIVND (reference sequence). Trimming pared 7 bases from V and 0 bases from J, leaving 12 bases between. The CDR3 DNA sequence: TGTGCCAGTACCCAAGGAGTCGTGAACACTGAAGCTTTCTTT. Translation gives CASTQGVVNTEAFF. Complete variable domain (other parts from reference TRBV19 and TRBJ1-1): DGGITQSPKYLFRKEGQNVTLSCEQNLNHDAMYWYRQDPGQGLRLIYYSQIVNDFQKGDIAEGYSVSREKKESFPLTVTSAQKNPTAFYLCASTQGVVNTEAFFGQGTRLTVV.

The V gene is TRBV11-1, the J gene TRBJ2-1; the D gene is possibly TRBD2 (5 bases). Trimming stripped 1 base from V and 0 bases from J, with 10 bases between. CDR3 size: 16 residues. CDR1 and CDR2 (germline): SGHAT, FQDESV (reference sequence). CDR3 DNA: TGTGCCAGCAGCTTAGGTTCGGGGTTCTCCTACAATGAGCAGTTCTTC. Amino acid sequence: CASSLGSGFSYNEQFF.

V usage is TRBV4-2 and J usage is TRBJ2-2; TRBD2 matches 8 bases. The CDR3 totals 16 residues. Germline V gives CDR1 LGHNA, CDR2 YNFKEQ. Unmatched junction bases numbered 3, after V lost 3 bases and J lost 0 bases. The CDR3 sequence: CASSHVAGSNTGELFF. The CDR3 DNA reads TGTGCCAGCAGCCACGTAGCGGGATCGAACACCGGGGAGCTGTTTTTT.

V and J are TRBV7-8 and TRBJ1-2; 7 positions match TRBD1. This CDR3 has 14 residues. The germline V gene has CDR1 SGHVS and CDR2 FQNEAQ. V shed 7 bases and J 4 bases; nucleotides not matched to a gene: 9. CDR3 in DNA: TGTGCCAGCACCCTGGGGGGACAGTCCTATGGCTACACCTTC. Protein: CASTLGGQSYGYTF.

Concerning this clone: Different DNA sequences within this sample yield the same CDR3. The chain employs TRBV5-4 and TRBJ2-7, with 7 positions matching TRBD1. The V gene end was trimmed by 0 bases and the J gene end by 2 bases; junction bases not matched to a gene: 5. The CDR3 contains 15 residues. Germline CDR1 SGHNT, CDR2 YYREEE (reference sequence). The CDR3 nucleotides read TGTGCCAGCAGCTTGGCACCGGGACAGACCTACGAGCAGTACTTC. Translated, it gives CASSLAPGQTYEQYF. The full variable domain, completed using reference TRBV5-4 and TRBJ2-7, is ETGVTQSPTHLIKTRGQQVTLRCSSQSGHNTVSWYQQALGQGPQFIFQYYREEENGRGNFPPRFSGLQFPNYSSELNVNALELDDSALYLCASSLAPGQTYEQYFGPGTRLTVT.

The gene calls are TRBV27 and TRBJ2-7; 7 positions match TRBD1. CDR3 length: 14 amino acids. V shed 4 bases, J shed 4 bases, and the junction held 7 bases outside the gene matches. Per the germline V gene, CDR1 is MNHEY and CDR2 is SMNVEV (reference sequence). The CDR3 loop is CASSSETGLYEQYF. The CDR3 nucleotides are TGTGCCAGCAGTTCAGAGACAGGGTTGTACGAGCAGTACTTC.

The count of this clone is one. CDR3 in amino acids: CASSPRASNQPQHF. The CDR3 DNA sequence: TGTGCCAGCAGTCCTCGGGCTTCTAATCAGCCCCAGCATTTT. The V and J genes are TRBV27 and TRBJ1-5; D remains unclear. The V end was cut by 5 bases, the J end by 4 bases, with 12 bases between. CDR1 is MNHEY, CDR2 SMNVEV, per germline (reference sequence). The CDR3 sequence is 14 residues long.

This clone was found once. The chain's CDR3 is CASIGETGGTGELFF. Written as DNA, the CDR3 is TGCGCCAGCATCGGGGAGACAGGGGGCACCGGGGAGCTGTTTTTT. The V call is TRBV5-1, the J call TRBJ2-2; 9 bases line up with TRBD1. Losses at the gene ends were 6 bases for V and 4 bases for J; bases not matched to a gene: 7. Germline CDR1 and CDR2: SGHRS and YFSETQ. This CDR3 region has 15 residues. The full variable domain, completed using reference TRBV5-1 and TRBJ2-2, is KAGVTQTPRYLIKTRGQQVTLSCSPISGHRSVSWYQQTPGQGLQFLFEYFSETQRNKGNFPGRFSGRQFSNSRSEMNVSTLELGDSALYLCASIGETGGTGELFFGEGSRLTVL.

The rearrangement links TRBV6-6 to TRBJ1-5; 11 positions match TRBD1. The V gene end was trimmed by 5 bases and the J gene end by 3 bases; junction bases not matched to a gene: 3. Per the germline V gene, CDR1 is MNHNY and CDR2 is SVGAGI (reference sequence). This CDR3 contains 15 residues. In nucleotides, the CDR3 is TGTGCCAGCAGTAAGGGACAGGGGGACAATCAGCCCCAGCATTTT. Residues: CASSKGQGDNQPQHF.

V is TRBV19 and J is TRBJ2-7; D gene unclear. Germline V lookup: CDR1 LNHDA, CDR2 SQIVND (reference sequence). V lost 6 bases and J lost 0, with 12 bases in between. The CDR3 extends over 14 amino acids. The CDR3 nucleotides read TGTGCCAGTAGCCTTCAGGTAGCCTCCTACGAGCAGTACTTC. This gives the protein CASSLQVASYEQYF.

The chain has TRBV7-9 and TRBJ2-2, with D possibly being TRBD2 (7 bases). In germline, CDR1 is SEHNR, CDR2 FQNEAQ (reference sequence). The CDR3 sequence is 14 residues long. The V gene lost 5 bases and the J gene lost 7 bases, with 14 bases spanning the gap. Written as DNA, the CDR3 is TGTGCCAGCAGCGACACCGGGGGGCTCGGGGAGCTGTTTTTT. It codes for CASSDTGGLGELFF.

V is TRBV19 and J is TRBJ1-2; 7 positions match TRBD1. The germline V gene has CDR1 LNHDA and CDR2 SQIVND (reference sequence). The CDR3 has 13 amino acids. Trimming took 5 bases from V and 3 from J; bases not matched to a gene: 3. The CDR3 DNA reads TGTGCCAGTAGTCAGGGGGGGGACTATGGCTACACCTTC. Encoded protein: CASSQGGDYGYTF.

The rearrangement links TRBV7-2 to TRBJ1-1; 7 positions agree with TRBD1. J lost 3 bases, V lost 3 bases, and 4 bases had no gene match. Germline V gives CDR1 SGHTA, CDR2 FQGNSA. The CDR3 spans 14 residues. CDR3: CASSLGTGDTEAFF. CDR3 nucleotides: TGTGCCAGCAGCTTGGGAACAGGGGACACTGAAGCTTTCTTT.

The chain uses TRBV5-1 and TRBJ2-2, with 11 bases lining up with TRBD2. The CDR3 extends over 16 amino acids. Losses at the gene ends were 0 bases for V and 4 bases for J; bases not matched to a gene: 2. In germline, CDR1 is SGHRS, CDR2 YFSETQ. The CDR3, as DNA: TGCGCCAGCAGCTTGGCGCTAGCGGGGGGCACCGGGGAGCTGTTTTTT. This sequence encodes CASSLALAGGTGELFF.

This clone was recorded once. The rearrangement links TRBV18 to TRBJ1-1; perhaps TRBD1 as D (6 bases). CDR1 KGHSH and CDR2 LQKENI come from the germline V gene. V gave up 0 bases and J gave up 2 bases, with 10 bases separating them. The CDR3 has 15 amino acids. This CDR3 reads CASSPPLGANTEAFF. The CDR3 DNA follows: TGTGCCAGCTCACCACCGCTGGGGGCAAACACTGAAGCTTTCTTT.

CDR3 sequence reads: CASSDYGYTF. The CDR3 nucleotides read TGTGCCAGCTCGGACTATGGCTACACCTTC. This chain joins TRBV6-6 and TRBJ1-2; D gene uncertain. V lost 8 bases and J 3 bases, leaving 4 bases between the germline ends. The V gene's germline CDR1 is MNHNY and CDR2 SVGAGI (reference sequence). There are 10 residues in the CDR3.

The chain employs TRBV5-1 and TRBJ1-5, with unresolved D. The CDR3 loop spans 17 amino acids. CDR1 and CDR2 from the germline V gene are SGHRS and YFSETQ. V was shortened by 7 bases and J by 0 bases, with 20 bases between the two germline ends. CDR3 residues: CASPLPMGIYSNQPQHF. The CDR3 nucleotides are TGCGCCAGCCCCCTTCCGATGGGAATCTATAGCAATCAGCCCCAGCATTTT.

The rearrangement joins TRBV10-3 to TRBJ1-3; the D gene is possibly TRBD1 (6 bases). The CDR3 consists of 14 residues. The ends were cut back, 3 bases at V and 3 bases at J, with 9 bases in the middle. Germline CDR1 is ENHRY and CDR2 is SYGVKD. CDR3 bases: TGTGCCATCAGTGAACAGGGAGGTGGAAACACCATATATTTT. Translated, it gives CAISEQGGGNTIYF.

This chain joins TRBV5-1 and TRBJ1-1; no reliable D call. The V and J ends lost 6 bases and 4 bases respectively, with 16 bases between them. Germline values: CDR1 SGHRS, CDR2 YFSETQ. CDR3 length equals 14 residues. The DNA of the CDR3 is TGCGCCAGCACCCCGGGTACCCCAAGCACTGAAGCTTTCTTT. Amino acid sequence: CASTPGTPSTEAFF.

This chain uses TRBV30 with TRBJ2-1; 10 nucleotides align to TRBD1. Germline CDR1 reads GTSNPN; CDR2 reads SVGIG (reference sequence). The CDR3 runs 17 residues. Losses at the gene ends were 0 bases for V and 4 bases for J; bases not matched to a gene: 9. In DNA, the CDR3 is TGTGCCTGGAGTGTATTCGCCGGGACAGGGGATTACAATGAGCAGTTCTTC. This translates into CAWSVFAGTGDYNEQFF.